The 16 T cell receptor beta chains reported below all come from one sample, sequenced in a study of blood T cells in healthy people across ages. Combining a sample-barcoded 5' primer with a J-beta primer mix, a second PCR ran for roughly 7 to 11 cycles. TCRdb processed the 5' RACE reads anew with MiXCR; each CDR3 protein has one entry. The sample gives around 750,000 distinct CDR3 sequences, roughly 50% of which show up once; 40% to 50% is in the top ten. The sample was blood. These receptors were taken from a man aged 80 or over in good health.

The V and J genes are TRBV6-6 and TRBJ2-1, with D uncertain. Germline loops: CDR1 MNHNY, CDR2 SVGAGI (reference sequence). V lost 7 bases, J lost 6 bases, and 13 bases lay in between. The CDR3 contains 13 residues. The CDR3 sequence is CASIHTGVNEQFF. The DNA for the CDR3 is TGTGCCAGCATCCACACGGGTGTCAATGAGCAGTTCTTC.

V usage is TRBV29-1 and J usage is TRBJ1-5, with TRBD1 identical over 10 bases. Germline values: CDR1 SQVTM, CDR2 ANQGSEA. The CDR3 sequence is 14 residues long. V shed 7 bases and J 4 bases; nucleotides not matched to a gene: 7. Written as DNA, the CDR3 is TGCAGCGCTGCAGGACAGGGGGGGAATCAGCCCCAGCATTTT. Encoded protein: CSAAGQGGNQPQHF.

The chain uses TRBV12-3 or TRBV12-4 and TRBJ2-7, with D possibly being TRBD1 (5 bases). CDR3 length equals 13 residues. V was shortened by 7 bases and J by 5 bases, with 15 bases between the two germline ends. The CDR3 DNA follows: TGTGCCAGCACACTTGGACACCCCAACGAGCAGTACTTC. Encoded protein: CASTLGHPNEQYF.

This clonotype appeared a few times. The rearrangement uses TRBV7-2 and TRBJ1-1, with D uncertain. CDR3 length: 12 residues. Germline CDR1 is SGHTA and CDR2 is FQGNSA. Trimming pared 3 bases from V and 5 bases from J, leaving 7 bases between. CDR3 amino acids: CASSFLTTEAFF. DNA of the CDR3: TGTGCCAGCAGCTTCCTGACAACTGAAGCTTTCTTT.

This clonotype was found a few times. The chain uses TRBV7-6 and TRBJ2-7, with 7 bases aligning to TRBD1. CDR1 and CDR2 from the germline V gene are SGHVS and FNYEAQ. The CDR3 covers 14 residues. Losses at the gene ends were 4 bases for V and 6 bases for J; bases not matched to a gene: 9. The CDR3 DNA reads TGTGCCAGCAGCTCGGCCCAAGGGGGCCGCGAGCAGTACTTC. Protein sequence: CASSSAQGGREQYF.

This chain links TRBV27 with TRBJ2-7; 7 nucleotides line up with TRBD2. In germline, CDR1 is MNHEY, CDR2 SMNVEV (reference sequence). CDR3 size: 15 residues. Losses at the gene ends were 1 base for V and 7 bases for J; bases not matched to a gene: 10. CDR3 DNA sequence: TGTGCCAGCAGTTTATGGGGGGGAGGTACCGGGGAGCAGTACTTC. It translates to CASSLWGGGTGEQYF.

This rearrangement joins TRBV7-9 to TRBJ2-5; 12 bases fit TRBD1. The trim removed 4 bases at V and 11 bases at J, leaving 8 bases unmatched. Germline CDR1 and CDR2: SEHNR and FQNEAQ (reference sequence). The CDR3 totals 14 residues. CDR3 region: CASSSGTGGWNQYF. CDR3 bases: TGTGCCAGCAGCTCCGGGACAGGGGGCTGGAATCAGTACTTC.

The chain combines TRBV12-3 or TRBV12-4 with TRBJ1-2, with D possibly being TRBD1 (5 bases). V lost 6 bases to trimming and J lost 4 bases, with 12 bases between them. The CDR3 spans 13 residues. This CDR3 reads CASSPGTLYGYTF. The CDR3 coding sequence is TGTGCCAGCAGCCCGGGGACGCTCTATGGCTACACCTTC.

This chain uses TRBV20-1 with TRBJ2-1; 10 positions agree with TRBD2. The germline gives CDR1 DFQATT, CDR2 SNEGSKA (reference sequence). J lost 5 bases, V lost 4 bases, and 8 bases had no gene match. CDR3 length equals 15 residues. CDR3 sequence: CSAKKTSGPDNEQFF. The CDR3 region has the DNA TGCAGTGCTAAAAAGACTAGCGGGCCAGACAATGAGCAGTTCTTC.

This clonotype was observed a few times. The chain has TRBV3-1 and TRBJ1-2, with D unresolved. The length of the CDR3 is 13 residues. Per germline, CDR1 LGHDT and CDR2 YNNKEL (reference sequence). V was cut by 5 bases and J by 0 bases, with 7 bases left in between. Here the CDR3 reads CASSGITNYGYTF. The CDR3 DNA is TGTGCCAGCAGCGGTATCACTAACTATGGCTACACCTTC. Full variable domain (missing parts from reference TRBV3-1 and TRBJ1-2): DTAVSQTPKYLVTQMGNDKSIKCEQNLGHDTMYWYKQDSKKFLKIMFSYNNKELIINETVPNRFSPKSPDKAHLNLHINSLELGDSAVYFCASSGITNYGYTFGSGTRLTVV.

This clonotype was counted between two and nine times. This chain joins TRBV28 and TRBJ2-3, with 10 nucleotides matching TRBD2. Trimming cost V 2 bases and J 1 base; bases outside gene matches: 3. Germline V gene data show CDR1 as MDHEN and CDR2 as SYDVKM. The CDR3 consists of 16 residues. CDR3 bases: TGTGCCAGCAGTTTAAGTACTAGCGGGGGCACAGATACGCAGTATTTT. Residues: CASSLSTSGGTDTQYF.

This clonotype was recorded a few times. V gene TRBV9 combines with J gene TRBJ2-1, with 11 nucleotides matching TRBD2. This CDR3 is 15 amino acids long. V trimming: 0 bases; J trimming: 9 bases; junction bases outside the gene matches: 5. Germline V lookup: CDR1 SGDLS, CDR2 YYNGEE. CDR3 protein: CASSVALAGGREQFF. As DNA, the CDR3 is TGTGCCAGCAGCGTAGCTCTAGCGGGAGGACGTGAGCAGTTCTTC.

This clonotype was seen only a few times. The rearrangement uses TRBV24-1 and TRBJ2-5; weak D call: TRBD1 (6 bases). CDR3 size: 14 residues. The germline V and J ends were trimmed by 4 bases and 1 base, with 9 bases remaining between them. Germline values: CDR1 KGHDR, CDR2 SFDVKD. CDR3 nucleotide sequence: TGTGCCACCAGTGAACCGACAGGCCAAGAGACCCAGTACTTC. Its translation is CATSEPTGQETQYF.

The rearrangement joins TRBV24-1 to TRBJ1-1; D unclear. This CDR3 has 12 residues. Germline loops: CDR1 KGHDR, CDR2 SFDVKD. Trimming took off 5 bases at V and 11 bases at J, with 14 bases between the two ends. The CDR3 bases are TGTGCCACCAGTGGAGGGCCAGGTAGTGCTTTCTTT. As protein: CATSGGPGSAFF.

The chain has TRBV6-6 and TRBJ2-2, with D tentatively TRBD1 (6 bases). This CDR3 has 14 residues. V lost 6 bases, J lost 1 base, and 9 bases lay in between. Germline-derived CDR1 and CDR2 are MNHNY and SVGAGI (reference sequence). This CDR3 is CASRPTGNTGELFF. The CDR3 region has the DNA TGTGCCAGCAGGCCGACAGGGAACACCGGGGAGCTGTTTTTT.

The genes are TRBV12-3 or TRBV12-4 and TRBJ2-7; D unclear. There are 13 residues in the CDR3. Deletions cut 6 bases from V and 6 bases from J, with 15 bases between. The CDR3 reads CASSPGERVEQYF. CDR3 in DNA: TGTGCCAGCAGCCCTGGGGAAAGGGTCGAGCAGTACTTC.